A selection of T cell receptor beta chains follows, all from one sample in a study of esophageal squamous cell carcinoma tumors. TCRdb independently ran MiXCR on the 5' RACE reads; one entry per CDR3 protein. The data show fewer than 7,000 distinct CDR3 sequences, approximately 23% seen once. The sequencing sample was made of tumor tissue. These receptors came from a man aged 50 or older with esophageal squamous cell carcinoma. Both conserved end residues are part of each CDR3. Fields, in order: V gene, CDR3 protein.

TRBV5-1 CASSSKGTEYAEQYF
TRBV6-5 CASSRPPSGRSGGEQYF
TRBV7-9 CAGDIQSTDTQYF
TRBV2 CASSEQYEQYF
TRBV10-3 CAIREPSYNEQFF
TRBV7-2 CASSFFGTGQEKLFF
TRBV6-6 CASTAMGLAGGRSPDTQYF
TRBV5-1 CASRPGKGGDEQYF
TRBV7-9 CASSLVLNEQFF
TRBV6-5 CASSYGGYNEQFF
TRBV9 CASSVDPGGVGSPLHF
TRBV12-3/TRBV12-4 CASSFFGRADTQYF
TRBV24-1 CATSDPGLARDTQYF
TRBV6-1 CASSVLLFNEKLFF
TRBV6-6 CASSREQGELFF
TRBV25-1 CASSELGGQETQYF
TRBV6-4 CASGALAGGYNEQFF
TRBV24-1 CATSGTSGSNEQFF
TRBV6-1 CASSEKGSNEQFF
TRBV3-1 CASSQDATGRANTGELFF
TRBV29-1 CSVEDGQFF
TRBV2 CASSSRQGWAGELFF
TRBV7-2 CASSRGAILYEQYF
TRBV27 CASSLKTSGYEQYF
TRBV20-1 CSAKESGYEQYF
TRBV7-2 CASSLYGALETQYF
TRBV5-6 CASSPSWGAENQPQHF
TRBV28 CASSFVQGREKLFF
TRBV28 CASTVTGGEQFF
TRBV20-1 CRTGGGKETQYF
TRBV6-5 CASRKDRAPYEQYF
TRBV5-4 CASSQGAAGTDTQYF
TRBV28 CASSPPANNQPQHF
TRBV30 CAWSPAGASNQPQHF
TRBV5-4 CASSLMGMREQYF
TRBV28 CASSPGTGVSTDTQYF
TRBV7-8 CASSRSGLHTEAFF
TRBV28 CASSSTGGDETQYF
TRBV6-5 CASRGSGGASYNEQFF
TRBV30 CAWKDGYTF
TRBV29-1 CSARLGLTTNEKLFF
TRBV19 CASTPEGARANEKLFF
TRBV28 CASSLTGTPEAFF
TRBV19 CASTHKSGGSYNEQFF
TRBV9 CASSVAGSYNEQFF
TRBV30 CAWALAGGVTDTQYF
TRBV18 CASSPTLNQPQHF
TRBV27 CASSFDSAGKQYF
TRBV28 CASTGRDEQFF
TRBV4-2 CVSSPRDGGVQYF
TRBV7-3 CANSQGTAQETQYF
TRBV18 CASSASVNTEAFF
TRBV5-1 CASSLGDTQYF
TRBV12-3/TRBV12-4 CASSLRKYEQYF
TRBV9 CASSVGRDHEQFF
TRBV20-1 CSARSSTSGQETQYF